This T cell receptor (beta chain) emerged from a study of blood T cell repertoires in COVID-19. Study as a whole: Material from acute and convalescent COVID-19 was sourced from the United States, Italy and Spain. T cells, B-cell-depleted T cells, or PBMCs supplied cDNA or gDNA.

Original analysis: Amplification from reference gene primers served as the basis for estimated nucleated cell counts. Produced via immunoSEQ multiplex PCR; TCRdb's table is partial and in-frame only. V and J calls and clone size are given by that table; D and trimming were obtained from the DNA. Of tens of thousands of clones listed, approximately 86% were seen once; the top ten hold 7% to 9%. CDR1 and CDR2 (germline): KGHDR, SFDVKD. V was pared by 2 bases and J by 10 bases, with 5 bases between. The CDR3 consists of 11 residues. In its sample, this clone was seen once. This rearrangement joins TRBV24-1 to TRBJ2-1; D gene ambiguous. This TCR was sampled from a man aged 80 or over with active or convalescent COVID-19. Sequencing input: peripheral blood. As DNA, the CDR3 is TGTGCCACCAGTGATTCCAGAGAGCAGTTCTTC. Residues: CATSDSREQFF.